Included here is one T cell receptor (beta chain) sequence, with context. This sample includes further DNA sequences coding for the same CDR3. Libraries were prepared by immunoSEQ multiplex PCR; TCRdb keeps only in-frame clonotypes and omits some of them. Of some 380,000 clones in the sample, approximately 87% were seen once. The CDR3 extends over 14 amino acids. Germline CDR1 and CDR2: KGHSH and LQKENI. Unmatched junction bases numbered 2, after V lost 0 bases and J lost 6 bases. Residents of 24 US areas, aged about 18 to 95 years, made up the participants. This sample stems from a study of blood T cell repertoires in COVID-19. Looking at the study overall: COVID-19 samples from acute and convalescent phases originated in the United States, Italy and Spain.

The sequence was collected from a man in his thirties or forties who had recovered from COVID-19. V and J are TRBV18 and TRBJ2-3; 8 bases agree with TRBD2. Input material: PBMCs or T cells enriched from blood (not recorded which). The CDR3 sequence is CASSPPAGADTQYF. CDR3 nucleotides: TGTGCCAGCTCACCACCAGCGGGGGCCGATACGCAGTATTTT.